The clone carrying this T cell receptor beta chain turned up a few times. After removal of 3 bases from V and 8 bases from J, the junction contained 12 bases not matched to a gene. Germline V gene sequence: CDR1 SQVTM, CDR2 ANQGSEA. The CDR3 is 16 amino acids. This entry belongs to a study of blood T cell repertoires in COVID-19. At the level of the study: The study drew acute and convalescent COVID-19 samples from the United States, Italy and Spain.

Original processing notes: Using reference gene primer amplification, nucleated cell counts were estimated. Generated by immunoSEQ multiplex PCR, the TCRdb table keeps only in-frame clones and is missing some. The V and J calls and clone size are taken from that table; D and trimming were inferred from the DNA. The table shows around 250,000 clones, with roughly 84% occurring only once. This clonotype originated in a human donor in a cohort sampled during active COVID-19. Sequences were obtained from peripheral blood. The gene calls are TRBV29-1 and TRBJ2-3, with 12 bases fitting TRBD2. CDR3 sequence (DNA): TGCAGCGTTGAGGAACTAGCGGGAGGTACGTCAAGTACGCAGTATTTT. Its translation: CSVEELAGGTSSTQYF.